This T cell receptor (beta chain) is drawn from a study of blood T cell repertoires in COVID-19. Study in general: Samples taken during acute and convalescent COVID-19 were collected in the United States, Italy and Spain. From T cells, B-cell-depleted T cells, or PBMCs came the material, which was cDNA or gDNA.

The V and J ends lost 1 base and 5 bases respectively, with 15 bases between them. Germline-derived CDR1 and CDR2 are SGHTA and FQGNSA. CDR3 length: 16 amino acids. It was during active infection that Seattle patients were enrolled and then longitudinally followed. Assay: immunoSEQ multiplex PCR; the TCRdb copy retains only in-frame clones and omits some. The sample includes about 230,000 clones, under 90% of them seen just once. The specimen was peripheral blood. The receptor's source is a man aged 45-65 years with COVID-19, enrolled during active disease. V usage is TRBV7-2 and J usage is TRBJ2-1; perhaps TRBD2 as D (6 bases). The CDR3 DNA reads as TGTGCCAGCAGCTTAGTATCGGGAGTGTGGGACAATGAGCAGTTCTTC. Amino acids: CASSLVSGVWDNEQFF.